These T cell receptor beta chains were read from a single sample in a study of T cell repertoires in cytomegalovirus infection. TCRdb processed the reads anew with MiXCR; each CDR3 protein has one entry. The sample includes some 150,000 distinct CDR3 sequences, under 8% seen only once; the top ten take roughly 18%. Material for sequencing was PBMCs. The receptors come from a human donor in good health (CMV status not recorded). Some clones in this sample may be carry-over from other donors' samples. Both conserved end residues are part of each CDR3. Each record gives: CDR3 length, clone size, D gene, J gene, V gene, CDR3 protein, CDR3 DNA. D genes are given only for firm matches. Clone size is not always given. Where it is, it says once, few, many or a class for expanded clones.

>14|many|NA|TRBJ2-5|TRBV5-6
CASSLGDTEETQYF
TGTGCCAGCAGCTTGGGAGACACCGAAGAGACCCAGTACTTC
>15|many|TRBD2|TRBJ2-7|TRBV28
CASRPRGVASYEQYF
TGTGCCAGCAGGCCGCGGGGGGTAGCCTCCTACGAGCAGTACTTC
>15|many|TRBD2|TRBJ2-3|TRBV20-1
CSASSGGGAGDTQYF
TGCAGTGCTAGCTCGGGCGGGGGGGCCGGAGATACGCAGTATTTT
>15|many|NA|TRBJ1-2|TRBV14
CASSQDLSGYYGYTF
TGTGCCAGCAGCCAAGATCTTAGCGGGTATTATGGCTACACCTTC
>14|many|NA|TRBJ1-2|TRBV5-6
CASSLPTDGGGYTF
TGTGCCAGCAGCCTACCGACGGACGGAGGGGGCTACACCTTC
>16|NA|TRBD2|TRBJ2-3|TRBV4-3
CASSRRLAGGGDTQYF
TGCGCCAGCAGCCGCCGACTAGCGGGGGGGGGAGATACGCAGTATTTT
>15|many|NA|TRBJ1-3|TRBV12-3/TRBV12-4
CASSLGSGGGNTIYF
TGTGCCAGCAGTTTAGGTTCTGGCGGGGGAAACACCATATATTTT
>17|NA|TRBD2|TRBJ2-2|TRBV5-1
CASSLLSASGATGELFF
TGCGCCAGCAGCCTGTTGTCGGCTAGCGGGGCCACCGGGGAGCTGTTTTTT
>14|many|TRBD1|TRBJ1-1|TRBV5-4
CASSKRTGRPEAFF
TGTGCCAGCAGCAAAAGGACAGGGCGTCCGGAAGCTTTCTTT
>14|many|TRBD2|TRBJ2-7|TRBV6-2/TRBV6-3
CASSFAGVLSEQYF
TGTGCCAGCAGTTTTGCGGGGGTCCTCTCCGAGCAGTACTTC
>18|many|NA|TRBJ2-2|TRBV7-9
CASSLARAGALNTGELFF
TGTGCCAGCAGCTTAGCGCGGGCGGGGGCGCTGAACACCGGGGAGCTGTTTTTT
>14|many|TRBD2|TRBJ2-5|TRBV7-2
CASSYVRGGETQYF
TGTGCCAGCAGCTACGTCCGGGGGGGGGAGACCCAGTACTTC
>15|few|TRBD1|TRBJ1-4|TRBV12-3/TRBV12-4
CASSPRVGGREKLFF
TGTGCCAGCAGTCCCCGGGTAGGGGGCAGGGAAAAACTGTTTTTT
>17|few|TRBD2|TRBJ2-1|TRBV4-1
CASSQDRSGTSNNEQFF
TGCGCCAGCAGCCAAGATAGGTCCGGGACTAGTAACAATGAGCAGTTCTTC
>14|many|NA|TRBJ1-1|TRBV11-1
CASIQNGGRSEAFF
TGTGCCAGCATCCAGAACGGGGGGAGGTCTGAAGCTTTCTTT
>16|few|TRBD2|TRBJ2-1|TRBV10-3
CAMESGGGSSYNEQFF
TGTGCCATGGAATCCGGGGGGGGGAGTTCCTACAATGAGCAGTTCTTC
>15|many|TRBD2|TRBJ2-5|TRBV7-2
CASSTLAGVQETQYF
TGTGCCAGCAGCACATTAGCGGGGGTACAAGAGACCCAGTACTTC
>15|many|NA|TRBJ2-2|TRBV19
CASSIDRTGAGELFF
TGTGCCAGTAGTATAGATCGCACAGGAGCCGGGGAGCTGTTTTTT
>14|many|NA|TRBJ1-1|TRBV28
CASTLDHLDTEAFF
TGTGCCAGCACCCTGGACCACCTGGACACTGAAGCTTTCTTT
>16|many|TRBD1|TRBJ1-1|TRBV7-9
CASSPGQGARNTEAFF
TGTGCCAGCAGCCCCGGACAGGGGGCGAGGAACACTGAAGCTTTCTTT
>13|many|TRBD1|TRBJ1-6|TRBV11-1
CASSSTGGNTLHF
TGTGCCAGCAGCTCTACAGGGGGGAACACCCTCCACTTT
>15|NA|TRBD2|TRBJ2-1|TRBV18
CASSPGLDGANEQFF
TGTGCCAGCTCACCCGGACTAGACGGAGCCAATGAGCAGTTCTTC